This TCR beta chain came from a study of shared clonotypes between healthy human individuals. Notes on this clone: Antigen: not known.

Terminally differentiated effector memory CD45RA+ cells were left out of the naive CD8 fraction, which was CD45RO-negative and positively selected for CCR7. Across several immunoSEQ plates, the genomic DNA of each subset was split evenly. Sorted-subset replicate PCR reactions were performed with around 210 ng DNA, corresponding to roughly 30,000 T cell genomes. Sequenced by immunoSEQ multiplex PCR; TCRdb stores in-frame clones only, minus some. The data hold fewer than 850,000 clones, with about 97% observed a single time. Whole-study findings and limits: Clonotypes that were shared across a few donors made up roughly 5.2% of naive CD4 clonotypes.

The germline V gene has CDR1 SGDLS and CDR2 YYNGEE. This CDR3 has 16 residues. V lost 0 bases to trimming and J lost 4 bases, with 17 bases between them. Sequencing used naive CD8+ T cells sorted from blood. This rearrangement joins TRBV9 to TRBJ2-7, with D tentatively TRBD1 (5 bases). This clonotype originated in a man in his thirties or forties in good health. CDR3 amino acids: CASSVGPVSGLYEQYF. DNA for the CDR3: TGTGCCAGCAGCGTAGGCCCGGTGTCAGGGTTGTACGAGCAGTACTTC.